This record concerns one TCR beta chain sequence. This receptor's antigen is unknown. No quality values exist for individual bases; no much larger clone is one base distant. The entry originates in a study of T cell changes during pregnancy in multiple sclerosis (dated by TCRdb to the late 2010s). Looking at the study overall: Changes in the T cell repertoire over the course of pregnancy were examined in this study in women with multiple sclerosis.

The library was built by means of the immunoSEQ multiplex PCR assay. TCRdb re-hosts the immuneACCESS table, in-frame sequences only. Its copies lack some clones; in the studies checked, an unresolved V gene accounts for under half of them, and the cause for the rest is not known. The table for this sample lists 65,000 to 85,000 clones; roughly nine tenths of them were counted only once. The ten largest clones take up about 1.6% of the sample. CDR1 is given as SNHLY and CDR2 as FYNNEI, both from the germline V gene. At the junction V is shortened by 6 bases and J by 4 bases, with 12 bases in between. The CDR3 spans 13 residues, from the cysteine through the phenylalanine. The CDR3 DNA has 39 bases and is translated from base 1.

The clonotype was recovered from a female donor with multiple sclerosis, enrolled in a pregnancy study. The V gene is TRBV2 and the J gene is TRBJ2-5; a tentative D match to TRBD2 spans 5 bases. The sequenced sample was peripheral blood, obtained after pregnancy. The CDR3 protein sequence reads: CASRRAGGETQYF. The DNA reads TGTGCCAGCAGGCGGGCGGGCGGAGAGACCCAGTACTTC.